This T cell receptor beta chain was observed in a study of early T cells in non-severe SARS-CoV-2 infection. TCRdb reanalysed the 5' RACE reads using MiXCR and keeps one entry per CDR3 protein. The sample yields tens of thousands of distinct CDR3 sequences, approximately 12% seen once. Trimming shortened V by 0 bases and J by 7 bases, and 15 bases separated the two germline ends. This CDR3 is 15 amino acids long. The germline CDR1 and CDR2 sequences are LGHDT and YNNKEL (reference sequence). This clonotype was counted many times. This receptor was obtained from an adult who was a healthcare worker with PCR-confirmed SARS-CoV-2 infection or an uninfected control (not recorded which). The donor label of this sample is uncertain. This sequence joins TRBV3-1 and TRBJ1-1, with D perhaps matching TRBD1 (6 bases). Sequenced material: whole blood, taken at baseline. CDR3 nucleotides: TGTGCCAGCAGCCAAGATGGTGCCAGGGGCAATGAAGCTTTCTTT. This sequence encodes CASSQDGARGNEAFF.